These 20 T cell receptor beta chains came from one sample sequenced in a study of molecular identifiers for immune sequencing clone quantification. TCRdb re-derived calls from the PCR reads in MiXCR, one entry per CDR3 protein. The repertoire holds about 510,000 distinct CDR3 sequences, with 25% as singletons. The material sequenced was naive CD8+ T cells from blood, with Jurkat cell RNA spiked in. As for subset: FACS-sorted CD8+CD4-CCR7+CD45RA+ naive T cells. The receptors shown here come from a human donor in good health. Some libraries in this study had Jurkat cell RNA spiked in.

The genes are TRBV3-1 and TRBJ1-2, with 10 positions matching TRBD1. Germline CDR1 reads LGHDT; CDR2 reads YNNKEL (reference sequence). CDR3 length: 16 amino acids. J gave up 8 bases and V 5 bases, and 14 bases lay outside the gene matches. The CDR3 region is CASSSPGQGNLRGYTF. The CDR3 nucleotides are TGTGCCAGCAGCTCGCCGGGACAGGGGAATTTGAGGGGCTACACCTTC.

As to this clonotype: Given a much more abundant clone one base away, this may be a read error. The chain is built from TRBV6-1 and TRBJ1-6; D not resolved. From germline, CDR1 is MNHNS and CDR2 SASEGT. The CDR3 runs to 17 residues. The CDR3 sequence is CASSEVEESSYNSPLPF. CDR3 in DNA: TGTGCCAGCAGTGAAGTGGAAGAATCCTCCTATAATTCACCCCTCCCCTTT.

This chain uses TRBV19 with TRBJ1-5; no firm D call. Trimming stripped 0 bases from V and 1 base from J, with 10 bases between. Germline CDR1 LNHDA, CDR2 SQIVND (reference sequence). CDR3 length: 16 amino acids. The CDR3: CASSIESIISNQPQHF. For the CDR3, the DNA is TGTGCCAGTAGTATAGAATCGATAATCAGCAATCAGCCCCAGCATTTT.

This clonotype was seen at least ten times. The V gene is TRBV7-9, the J gene TRBJ2-7, with 8 bases lining up with TRBD1. This CDR3 contains 17 residues. The germline V gene has CDR1 SEHNR and CDR2 FQNEAQ (reference sequence). Trimming at V came to 5 bases and at J to 2 bases, leaving 14 bases not matched to a gene. The CDR3: CASSPNVQTGATYEQYF. CDR3 nucleotides: TGTGCCAGCAGCCCGAACGTACAGACAGGGGCAACCTACGAGCAGTACTTC.

Regarding this clonotype: In this CDR3 the conserved last residue, phenylalanine or tryptophan, is missing, so a read error is likely. Here the CDR3 DNA reads TGTGCCAGCTCACCAAGGGGAAACACTGAAGCTTTCTCT. It is translated as CASSPRGNTEAFS. The J gene is TRBJ1-1, the V gene TRBV18, with D possibly matching TRBD1 (5 bases). The CDR3 loop spans 13 amino acids. Trimming left V 2 bases short and J 2 bases short, with 6 bases between. CDR1 and CDR2 from the germline V gene are KGHSH and LQKENI.

This clonotype was detected a few times. The chain employs TRBV10-2 and TRBJ2-5; TRBD2 matches at 8 bases. The germline V gene has CDR1 WSHSY and CDR2 SAAADI. V was clipped by 2 bases and J by 2 bases; unmatched bases: 1. The CDR3 has 14 residues. The CDR3 is CASSEAGGQETQYF. The CDR3 nucleotides read TGCGCCAGCAGTGAGGCGGGAGGACAAGAGACCCAGTACTTC.

J is TRBJ2-7 and V is TRBV7-9, with TRBD1 matching 7 bases. This CDR3 contains 15 residues. The germline V gene has CDR1 SEHNR and CDR2 FQNEAQ (reference sequence). V was pared by 5 bases and J by 0 bases, with 7 bases of the junction left unmatched. The CDR3 coding sequence is TGTGCCAGCAGCATGTCGGACAGGACCTCCTACGAGCAGTACTTC. Translating gives CASSMSDRTSYEQYF.

The chain joins TRBV7-8 to TRBJ1-3; the match to TRBD1 covers 9 bases. CDR3 length: 12 residues. CDR1 and CDR2 (germline): SGHVS, FQNEAQ. V shed 3 bases, J shed 12 bases, and the junction held 3 bases outside the gene matches. The CDR3 nucleotides read TGTGCCAGCAGCTTGGAGGACAGGGGCATATATTTT. Translated: CASSLEDRGIYF.

As to this clonotype: The limits of the CDR3 on the DNA are not certain, so only TCRdb's listed CDR3 is given. The chain recombines TRBV7-9 with TRBJ2-2; the table gives TRBD1 as D, unverified against the DNA. Germline lookup yields CDR1 SEHNR and CDR2 FQNEAQ (reference sequence). The CDR3 is 15 residues long, ends included. The CDR3 is CASSFGGGNTGEQFF.

This chain links TRBV14 with TRBJ1-4; 7 bases are a match to TRBD1. From germline, CDR1 is SGHDN and CDR2 FVKESK. The CDR3 totals 15 residues. With V trimmed by 3 bases and J by 4 bases, 5 bases remained unmatched. CDR3 region: CASSQRDRYNEKLFF. Here the CDR3 DNA reads TGTGCCAGCAGCCAGAGGGACAGATATAATGAAAAACTGTTTTTT.

This clonotype occurred many times. CDR3 DNA: TGTGCCAGCAGCCCAGGGACAGGGGGAGTTACAGATACGCAGTATTTT. This encodes CASSPGTGGVTDTQYF. The gene calls are TRBV5-5 and TRBJ2-3, with 11 bases that match TRBD1. The CDR3 is 16 amino acids. The germline gives CDR1 SGHKS, CDR2 YYEKEE (reference sequence). The V segment lost 4 bases and the J segment 3 bases; nucleotides outside the gene matches: 7.

Only a few counts were recorded for this clonotype. The chain links TRBV7-9 to TRBJ2-3; a possible D gene is TRBD2 (7 bases). The V end lost 2 bases, the J end lost 7 bases, and 19 bases lay between the germline ends. The CDR3 is made up of 16 amino acids. CDR1 SEHNR and CDR2 FQNEAQ come from the germline V gene (reference sequence). The CDR3 region is CASSLTVGGASHTQYF. Written as DNA, the CDR3 is TGTGCCAGCAGCTTAACGGTTGGGGGGGCATCTCATACGCAGTATTTT.

This clonotype turned up a few times. The rearrangement uses TRBV12-3 or TRBV12-4 and TRBJ1-2; tentatively, D is TRBD1 (6 bases). Trimming removed 4 bases from V and 7 bases from J, with 19 bases in between. The CDR3 sequence is 15 residues long. The CDR3 here is CASSSLPGHSSGYTF. The DNA for the CDR3 is TGTGCCAGCAGTTCCTTACCGGGACATTCCTCTGGCTACACCTTC.

On this clonotype itself: A much bigger clone sits one base away, suggesting this may be a read error. The V and J genes are TRBV24-1 and TRBJ2-7; D is undetermined. Trimming pared 2 bases from V and 5 bases from J, leaving 12 bases between. This CDR3 contains 14 residues. The germline CDR1 and CDR2 sequences are KGHDR and SFDVKD. CDR3 nucleotides: TGTGCCACCAGTGATTCCTGCTTTGGGGACGAGCAGTACTTC. Translated, it gives CATSDSCFGDEQYF.

The genes are TRBV30 and TRBJ2-3; 7 nucleotides align to TRBD1. The CDR3 length is 15 residues. CDR1 and CDR2 from the germline V gene are GTSNPN and SVGIG (reference sequence). V lost 3 bases to trimming and J lost 5 bases; unmatched junction nucleotides: 11. This CDR3 is CAWSYLGQALDTQYF. CDR3 nucleotide sequence: TGTGCCTGGAGCTACCTAGGACAGGCGCTAGATACGCAGTATTTT.

The table lists this clonotype with many counts. The gene calls are TRBV6-2 or TRBV6-3 and TRBJ2-1; TRBD2 might be the D (5 bases). This CDR3 has 13 residues. Trimming stripped 7 bases from V and 7 bases from J, with 14 bases between. Germline CDR1 is MNHEY and CDR2 is SVGEGT. CDR3 sequence (DNA): TGTGCCAGCAAGGATATGAGAGGGAATGAGCAGTTCTTC. Translated: CASKDMRGNEQFF.

This sequence joins TRBV4-3 and TRBJ2-2, with 10 positions matching TRBD1. Trimming cost V 0 bases and J 1 base; bases outside gene matches: 8. The CDR3 is 19 residues long. Germline CDR1 reads LGHNA; CDR2 reads YSLEER. Here the CDR3 reads CASSQEFRTGGKNTGELFF. The CDR3 bases are TGCGCCAGCAGCCAAGAGTTCCGGACAGGGGGAAAGAACACCGGGGAGCTGTTTTTT.

This clonotype was observed many times. This rearrangement joins TRBV30 to TRBJ2-7; D unclear. V lost 2 bases and J 4 bases, leaving 12 bases between the germline ends. This CDR3 comprises 13 residues. Germline V gene lookup returns CDR1 GTSNPN and CDR2 SVGIG (reference sequence). The CDR3 region is CAWSLSTGYEQYF. CDR3 nucleotide sequence: TGTGCCTGGAGTCTCTCTACGGGTTACGAGCAGTACTTC.

To note about this clonotype: A much larger clone sits a single nucleotide away, making a read error possible. The CDR3 protein is CASDDSGSGANVLTF. The CDR3 coding sequence is TGTGCCAGCGACGACAGTGGCTCTGGGGCCAACGTCCTGACTTTC. The rearrangement links TRBV12-3 or TRBV12-4 to TRBJ2-6, with D possibly being TRBD1 (5 bases). V lost 8 bases, J lost 0 bases, and 11 bases lay in between. This CDR3 is 15 amino acids long.

A few counts support this clonotype. V gene TRBV19 combines with J gene TRBJ1-4; tentative D call: TRBD1 (6 bases). CDR3 length equals 15 residues. Trimming took 2 bases from V and 7 from J, leaving 14 bases between them. Germline-derived CDR1 and CDR2 are LNHDA and SQIVND (reference sequence). CDR3 DNA sequence: TGTGCCAGTAGTATAATCGGGGGCGTAACTGAAAAACTGTTTTTT. It is translated as CASSIIGGVTEKLFF.